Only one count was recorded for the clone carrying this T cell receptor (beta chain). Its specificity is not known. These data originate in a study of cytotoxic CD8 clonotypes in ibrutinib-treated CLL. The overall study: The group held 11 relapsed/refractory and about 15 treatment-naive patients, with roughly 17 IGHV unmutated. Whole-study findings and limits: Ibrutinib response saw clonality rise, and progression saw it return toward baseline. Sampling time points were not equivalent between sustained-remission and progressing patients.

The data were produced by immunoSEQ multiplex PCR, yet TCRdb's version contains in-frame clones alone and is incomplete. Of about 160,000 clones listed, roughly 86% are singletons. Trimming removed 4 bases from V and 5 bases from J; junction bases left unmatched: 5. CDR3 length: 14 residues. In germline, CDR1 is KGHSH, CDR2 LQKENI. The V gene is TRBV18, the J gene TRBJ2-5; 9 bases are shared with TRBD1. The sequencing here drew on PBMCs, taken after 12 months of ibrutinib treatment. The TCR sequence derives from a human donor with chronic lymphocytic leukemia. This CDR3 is CASSLSGQGETQYF. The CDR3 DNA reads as TGTGCCAGCTCACTTTCGGGACAGGGTGAGACCCAGTACTTC.